This is a list of T cell receptor beta chains from one sample in a study of persistence of HIV-infected CD4 T cells. This table comes from immunoSEQ multiplex PCR, and its TCRdb copy is limited to in-frame clones, with some not included. The sample includes about 40,000 clones, about four fifths of them seen just once. Antigen specificity for these receptors is unknown. Here the sequenced sample was CD4+ T cells sorted from PBMCs after roughly 18-hour stimulation, taken from a patient who received antiretroviral therapy. The receptors were sampled from an adult man with HIV who was CMV-seropositive. Both conserved end residues are part of each CDR3. A D gene is named only where the DNA matches it firmly. Clone size, where shown, is once, few, many, or a class for clones that have expanded.

D: TRBD1
size: .
length: 16
J: TRBJ2-3
V: TRBV9
CDR3: CASSVADREGLDTQYF
DNA: TGTGCCAGCAGCGTAGCTGACAGGGAAGGTCTAGATACGCAGTATTTT

D: .
size: .
length: 15
J: TRBJ1-2
V: TRBV7-8
CDR3: CASSLGLGQYYGYTF
DNA: TGTGCCAGCAGCTTAGGCTTAGGACAGTACTATGGCTACACCTTC

D: .
size: .
length: 14
J: TRBJ1-5
V: TRBV6-5
CDR3: CASGGRGVNQPQHF
DNA: TGTGCCAGCGGCGGGAGGGGGGTGAATCAGCCCCAGCATTTT

D: TRBD1
size: once
length: 12
J: TRBJ2-5
V: TRBV6-5
CDR3: CASRGGGETQYF
DNA: TGTGCCAGCAGAGGGGGCGGGGAGACCCAGTACTTC

D: .
size: once
length: 14
J: TRBJ2-1
V: TRBV29-1
CDR3: CSVCGRKGLDEQFF
DNA: TGCAGCGTGTGTGGCAGGAAAGGTCTCGATGAGCAGTTCTTC

D: TRBD2
size: .
length: 17
J: TRBJ2-3
V: TRBV11-3
CDR3: CASSLSSGRASTDTQYF
DNA: TGTGCCAGCAGCTTATCAAGCGGGAGGGCTAGCACAGATACGCAGTATTTT

D: .
size: .
length: 13
J: TRBJ1-3
V: TRBV18
CDR3: CASSRDSGNTIYF
DNA: TGTGCCAGCTCACGAGACTCTGGAAACACCATATATTTT

D: .
size: .
length: 15
J: TRBJ1-5
V: TRBV4-3
CDR3: CASSPGGLLNQPQHF
DNA: TGCGCCAGCAGCCCCGGGGGCCTCCTTAACCAGCCCCAGCATTTT

D: TRBD1
size: .
length: 15
J: TRBJ2-7
V: TRBV6-5
CDR3: CASSPTGGVSREQYF
DNA: TGTGCCAGCAGTCCGACAGGGGGCGTCTCGCGCGAGCAGTACTTC

D: .
size: few
length: 15
J: TRBJ2-1
V: TRBV6-1
CDR3: CASSEQGTLNNEQFF
DNA: TGTGCCAGCAGTGAACAGGGGACCCTGAACAATGAGCAGTTCTTC

D: .
size: .
length: 14
J: TRBJ1-6
V: TRBV6-5
CDR3: CASSFGRGTSPLHF
DNA: TGTGCCAGCAGTTTTGGGAGGGGAACCTCACCCCTCCACTTT

D: .
size: .
length: 12
J: TRBJ1-2
V: TRBV29-1
CDR3: CSAVQAFYGYTF
DNA: TGCAGCGCCGTACAGGCGTTCTATGGCTACACCTTC

D: .
size: once
length: 15
J: TRBJ2-3
V: TRBV3-1/TRBV3-2
CDR3: CASSQGPVSTDTQYF
DNA: TGTGCCAGCAGCCAGGGACCGGTCAGCACAGATACGCAGTATTTT

D: .
size: once
length: 15
J: TRBJ1-1
V: TRBV4-1
CDR3: CASSLLGHTGTEAFF
DNA: TGCGCCAGCAGCCTCCTTGGACATACCGGCACTGAAGCTTTCTTT

D: .
size: few
length: 15
J: TRBJ2-7
V: TRBV7-8
CDR3: CASKLGGANSYEQYF
DNA: TGTGCCAGCAAACTAGGGGGAGCGAACTCCTACGAGCAGTACTTC

D: TRBD1
size: once
length: 15
J: TRBJ1-4
V: TRBV7-9
CDR3: CASSFTGTGNEKLFF
DNA: TGTGCCAGCAGCTTCACCGGGACAGGGAATGAAAAACTGTTTTTT

D: .
size: .
length: 17
J: TRBJ1-1
V: TRBV27
CDR3: CASSSASRGGLNTEAFF
DNA: TGTGCCAGCAGTTCCGCGAGCCGAGGAGGTTTGAACACTGAAGCTTTCTTT

D: .
size: .
length: 13
J: TRBJ2-7
V: TRBV6-1
CDR3: CASSESYTGEQYF
DNA: TGTGCCAGCAGTGAGTCGTACACGGGGGAGCAGTACTTC

D: .
size: .
length: 13
J: TRBJ2-2
V: TRBV18
CDR3: CASSSVGTGELFF
DNA: TGTGCCAGCTCATCGGTCGGCACCGGGGAGCTGTTTTTT

D: .
size: .
length: 13
J: TRBJ1-2
V: TRBV6-5
CDR3: CASSLDRARGYTF
DNA: TGTGCCAGCAGTTTGGACAGAGCTAGGGGCTACACCTTC

D: .
size: .
length: 11
J: TRBJ2-7
V: TRBV20-1
CDR3: CSATKRNEQYF
DNA: TGCAGTGCCACAAAAAGAAACGAGCAGTACTTC

D: .
size: .
length: 14
J: TRBJ2-7
V: TRBV5-1
CDR3: CASSLAGSSYEQYF
DNA: TGCGCCAGCAGCTTGGCTGGCTCCTCCTACGAGCAGTACTTC

D: .
size: .
length: 13
J: TRBJ1-5
V: TRBV6-5
CDR3: CASSYDQGQPQHF
DNA: TGTGCCAGCAGTTACGATCAGGGCCAGCCCCAGCATTTT

D: TRBD2
size: .
length: 15
J: TRBJ2-3
V: TRBV10-3
CDR3: CATHPSGGRLQEEYF
DNA: TGTGCCACCCACCCGAGTGGCGGGAGGCTGCAGGAAGAGTATTTT

D: .
size: .
length: 15
J: TRBJ2-4
V: TRBV24-1
CDR3: CATSDLKGPKNIQYF
DNA: TGTGCCACCAGTGATTTGAAGGGCCCCAAAAACATTCAGTACTTC

D: .
size: .
length: 17
J: TRBJ1-1
V: TRBV7-2
CDR3: CASSPRMGGHLNTEAFF
DNA: TGTGCCAGCAGCCCACGTATGGGGGGACACCTAAACACTGAAGCTTTCTTT

D: .
size: .
length: 14
J: TRBJ1-6
V: TRBV3-1/TRBV3-2
CDR3: CASSPRGGNSPLHF
DNA: TGTGCCAGCAGCCCGAGGGGGGGAAATTCACCCCTCCACTTT

D: .
size: .
length: 14
J: TRBJ2-7
V: TRBV5-6
CDR3: CASSPRSPGYEQYF
DNA: TGTGCCAGCAGCCCTCGATCCCCCGGCTACGAGCAGTACTTC

D: TRBD2
size: .
length: 15
J: TRBJ2-1
V: TRBV7-2
CDR3: CASSQEGGAYNEQFF
DNA: TGTGCCAGCAGCCAAGAGGGAGGGGCCTACAATGAGCAGTTCTTC

D: .
size: few
length: 12
J: TRBJ1-4
V: TRBV3-1/TRBV3-2
CDR3: CASRSTNEKLFF
DNA: TGTGCCAGCAGGTCTACTAATGAAAAACTGTTTTTT

D: .
size: .
length: 11
J: TRBJ1-1
V: TRBV29-1
CDR3: CSVVVHTEAFF
DNA: TGCAGCGTTGTAGTCCACACTGAAGCTTTCTTT

D: TRBD1
size: .
length: 15
J: TRBJ1-5
V: TRBV7-6
CDR3: CASSLGTGDNQPQHF
DNA: TGTGCCAGCTCCTTAGGTACAGGGGACAATCAGCCCCAGCATTTT

D: .
size: .
length: 14
J: TRBJ1-2
V: TRBV29-1
CDR3: CSVAETGWGYGYTF
DNA: TGCAGCGTTGCGGAAACAGGGTGGGGCTATGGCTACACCTTC

D: .
size: few
length: 15
J: TRBJ2-7
V: TRBV14
CDR3: CASSQVPVTTGTQYF
DNA: TGTGCCAGCAGCCAAGTTCCGGTGACAACCGGTACGCAGTACTTC

D: TRBD1
size: .
length: 15
J: TRBJ2-5
V: TRBV11-1
CDR3: CASSPGQGGEETQYF
DNA: TGTGCCAGCAGCCCGGGACAGGGAGGAGAAGAGACCCAGTACTTC

D: .
size: .
length: 13
J: TRBJ1-1
V: TRBV29-1
CDR3: CSVKQGSGTEAFF
DNA: TGCAGCGTTAAGCAGGGATCAGGCACTGAAGCTTTCTTT

D: .
size: .
length: 13
J: TRBJ1-1
V: TRBV30
CDR3: CAWRGPANTEAFF
DNA: TGTGCCTGGAGGGGACCTGCGAACACTGAAGCTTTCTTT

D: TRBD1
size: few
length: 17
J: TRBJ2-3
V: TRBV7-2
CDR3: CASSPRQGRGWTDTQYF
DNA: TGTGCCAGCAGCCCCCGACAGGGGAGAGGATGGACAGATACGCAGTATTTT